The table lists the clone carrying this T cell receptor beta chain with a few counts. Method: immunoSEQ multiplex PCR; TCRdb's copy keeps in-frame clones and lacks some. The repertoire has some 240,000 clones, approximately 80% of them found once; the top ten carry roughly 13%. The V gene's germline CDR1 is LNHDA and CDR2 SQIVND (reference sequence). V lost 5 bases to trimming and J lost 10 bases; unmatched junction nucleotides: 12. The CDR3 is 14 residues long. This entry comes from a study of blood T cell repertoires in COVID-19. Across the whole study: Italy, Spain and the United States were the sources of the convalescent and acute COVID-19 samples.

The clonotype originates from a human donor in a cohort sampled during active COVID-19. Material: peripheral blood. The V and J genes are TRBV19 and TRBJ2-3; the match to TRBD2 covers 7 bases. The CDR3 nucleotides read TGTGCCAGTAGTTCTGGGACTACCACAGGAGCGCAGTATTTT. This codes for CASSSGTTTGAQYF.